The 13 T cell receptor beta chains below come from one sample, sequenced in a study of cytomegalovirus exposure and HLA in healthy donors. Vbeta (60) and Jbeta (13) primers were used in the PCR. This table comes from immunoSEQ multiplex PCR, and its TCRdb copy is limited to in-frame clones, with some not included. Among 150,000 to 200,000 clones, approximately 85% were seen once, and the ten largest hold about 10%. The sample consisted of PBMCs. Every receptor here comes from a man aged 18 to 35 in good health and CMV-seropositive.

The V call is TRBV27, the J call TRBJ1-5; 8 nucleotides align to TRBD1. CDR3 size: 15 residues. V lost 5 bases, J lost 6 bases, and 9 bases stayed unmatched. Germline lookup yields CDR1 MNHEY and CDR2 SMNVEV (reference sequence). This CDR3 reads CASSPQGALGQPQHF. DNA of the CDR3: TGTGCCAGCAGTCCGCAGGGGGCGCTTGGTCAGCCCCAGCATTTT.

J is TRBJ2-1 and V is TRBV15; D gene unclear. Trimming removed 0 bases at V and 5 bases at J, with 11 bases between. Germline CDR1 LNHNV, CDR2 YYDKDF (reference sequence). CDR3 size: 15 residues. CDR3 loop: CATSRDPRVNNEQFF. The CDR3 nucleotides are TGTGCCACCAGCAGAGATCCCCGAGTCAACAATGAGCAGTTCTTC.

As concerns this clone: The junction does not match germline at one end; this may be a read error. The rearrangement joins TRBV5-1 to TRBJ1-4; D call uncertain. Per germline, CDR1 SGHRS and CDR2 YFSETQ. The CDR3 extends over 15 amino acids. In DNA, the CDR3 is TGCGCCAGCAGCTTGGATGGTATGACTAAGGAAAAACTGTTTTTT. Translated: CASSLDGMTKEKLFF.

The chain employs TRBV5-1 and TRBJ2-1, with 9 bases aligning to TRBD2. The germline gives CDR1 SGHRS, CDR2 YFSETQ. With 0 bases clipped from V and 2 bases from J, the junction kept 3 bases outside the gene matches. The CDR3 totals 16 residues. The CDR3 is CASSLDAGGPYNEQFF. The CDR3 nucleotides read TGCGCCAGCAGCTTGGACGCGGGGGGGCCCTACAATGAGCAGTTCTTC.

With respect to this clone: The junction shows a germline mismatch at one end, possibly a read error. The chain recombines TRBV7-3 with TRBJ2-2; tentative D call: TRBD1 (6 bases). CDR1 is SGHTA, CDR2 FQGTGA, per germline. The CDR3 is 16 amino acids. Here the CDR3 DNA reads TGTGCCAGCAGTTTAACGTACAGGGCGGACACCGGGGAGCTGTTTTTT. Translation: CASSLTYRADTGELFF.

The CDR3 sequence: CASSFRQPYEQFF. CDR3 sequence (DNA): TGTGCCAGCAGCTTTCGACAGCCGTATGAGCAGTTCTTC. The chain carries TRBV7-2 and TRBJ2-1; perhaps TRBD1 as D (5 bases). In germline, CDR1 is SGHTA, CDR2 FQGNSA. This CDR3 region has 13 residues. Trimming removed 3 bases from V and 8 bases from J, with 11 bases in between.

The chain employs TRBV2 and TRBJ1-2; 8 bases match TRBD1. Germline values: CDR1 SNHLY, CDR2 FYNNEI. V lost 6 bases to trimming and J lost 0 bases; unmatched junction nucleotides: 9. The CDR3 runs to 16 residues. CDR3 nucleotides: TGTGCCAGCAGGAACGGACAGGGACTGGCTAACTATGGCTACACCTTC. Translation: CASRNGQGLANYGYTF.

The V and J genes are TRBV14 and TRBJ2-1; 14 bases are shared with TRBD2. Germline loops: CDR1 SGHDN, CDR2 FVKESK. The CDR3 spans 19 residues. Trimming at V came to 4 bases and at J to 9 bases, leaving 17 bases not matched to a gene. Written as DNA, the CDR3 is TGTGCCAGCAGCCCCCGACTAGCGGGGGGGCCGGGATATGGCATTGAGCAGTTCTTC. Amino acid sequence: CASSPRLAGGPGYGIEQFF.

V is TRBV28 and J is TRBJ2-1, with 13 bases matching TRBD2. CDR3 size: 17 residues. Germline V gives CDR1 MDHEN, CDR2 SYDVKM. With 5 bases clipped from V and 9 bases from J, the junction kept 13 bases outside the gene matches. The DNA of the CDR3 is TGTGCCAGCAGTCCCAGGAGACTAGCGGGGGGTCTTTTTGAGCAGTTCTTC. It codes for CASSPRRLAGGLFEQFF.

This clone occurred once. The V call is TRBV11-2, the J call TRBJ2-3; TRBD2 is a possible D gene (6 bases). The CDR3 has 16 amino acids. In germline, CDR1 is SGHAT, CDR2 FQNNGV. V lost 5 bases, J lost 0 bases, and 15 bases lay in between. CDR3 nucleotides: TGTGCCAGCAGCCCGGGGGTTGTCAGTAGCACAGATACGCAGTATTTT. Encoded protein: CASSPGVVSSTDTQYF.

CDR3 in DNA: TGTGCCAGCAGCTTAGGGGACACCTACGAGCAGTACTTC. It translates to CASSLGDTYEQYF. This chain joins TRBV7-3 and TRBJ2-7, with D perhaps matching TRBD1 (6 bases). Germline CDR1 SGHTA, CDR2 FQGTGA. V lost 2 bases and J lost 2, with 7 bases in between. CDR3 size: 13 residues.

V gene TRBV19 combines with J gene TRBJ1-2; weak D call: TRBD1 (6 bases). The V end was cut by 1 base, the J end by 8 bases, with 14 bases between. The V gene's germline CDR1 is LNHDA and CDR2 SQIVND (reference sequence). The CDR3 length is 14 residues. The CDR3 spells CASSIVGQPEGYTF. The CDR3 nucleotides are TGTGCCAGTAGTATAGTTGGACAGCCTGAGGGCTACACCTTC.

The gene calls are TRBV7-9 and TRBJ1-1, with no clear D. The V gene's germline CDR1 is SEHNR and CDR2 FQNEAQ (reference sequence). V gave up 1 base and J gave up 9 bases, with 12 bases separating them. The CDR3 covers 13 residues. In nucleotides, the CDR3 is TGTGCCAGCAGCTTAGGGTCTAGTGGAAAAGCTTTCTTT. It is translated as CASSLGSSGKAFF. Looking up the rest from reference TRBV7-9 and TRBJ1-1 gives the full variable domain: DTGVSQNPRHKITKRGQNVTFRCDPISEHNRLYWYRQTLGQGPEFLTYFQNEAQLEKSRLLSDRFSAERPKGSFSTLEIQRTEQGDSAMYLCASSLGSSGKAFFGQGTRLTVV.